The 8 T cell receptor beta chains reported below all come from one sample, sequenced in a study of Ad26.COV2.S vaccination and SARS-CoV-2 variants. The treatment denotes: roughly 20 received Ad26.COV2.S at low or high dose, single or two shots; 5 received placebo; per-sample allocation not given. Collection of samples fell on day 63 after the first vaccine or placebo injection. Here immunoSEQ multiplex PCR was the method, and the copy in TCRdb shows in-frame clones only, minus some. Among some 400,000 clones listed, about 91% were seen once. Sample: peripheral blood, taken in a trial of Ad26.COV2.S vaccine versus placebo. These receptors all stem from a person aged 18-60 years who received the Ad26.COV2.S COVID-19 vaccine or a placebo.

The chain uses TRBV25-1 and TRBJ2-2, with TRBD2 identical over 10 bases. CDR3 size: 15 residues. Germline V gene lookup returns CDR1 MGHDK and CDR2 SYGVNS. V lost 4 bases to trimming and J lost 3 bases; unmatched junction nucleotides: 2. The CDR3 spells CASSGTSGYTGELFF. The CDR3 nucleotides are TGTGCCAGCAGTGGGACTAGCGGTTACACCGGGGAGCTGTTTTTT.

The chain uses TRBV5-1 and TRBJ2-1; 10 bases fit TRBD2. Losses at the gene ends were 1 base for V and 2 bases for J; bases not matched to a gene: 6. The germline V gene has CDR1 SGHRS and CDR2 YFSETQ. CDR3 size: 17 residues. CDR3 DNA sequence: TGCGCCAGCAGCTTGTCTGGGCTAGCGGGAGCCTACAATGAGCAGTTCTTC. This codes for CASSLSGLAGAYNEQFF.

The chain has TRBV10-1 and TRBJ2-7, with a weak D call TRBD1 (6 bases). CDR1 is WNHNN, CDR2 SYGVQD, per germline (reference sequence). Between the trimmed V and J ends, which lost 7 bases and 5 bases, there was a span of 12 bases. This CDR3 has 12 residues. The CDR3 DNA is TGCGCCAGCACGGACAGCCCCCACGAGCAGTACTTC. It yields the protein CASTDSPHEQYF.

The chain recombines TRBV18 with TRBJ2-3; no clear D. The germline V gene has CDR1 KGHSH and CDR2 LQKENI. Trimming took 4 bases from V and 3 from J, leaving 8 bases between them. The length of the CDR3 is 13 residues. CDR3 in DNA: TGTGCCAGCTCACGGCCTAGTACAGATACGCAGTATTTT. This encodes CASSRPSTDTQYF.

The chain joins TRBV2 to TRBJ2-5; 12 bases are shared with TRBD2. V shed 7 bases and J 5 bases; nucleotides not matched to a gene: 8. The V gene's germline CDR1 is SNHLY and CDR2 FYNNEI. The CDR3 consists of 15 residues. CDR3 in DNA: TGTGCCAGCACCAGGACTAGCGGGATACACGAGACCCAGTACTTC. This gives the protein CASTRTSGIHETQYF.

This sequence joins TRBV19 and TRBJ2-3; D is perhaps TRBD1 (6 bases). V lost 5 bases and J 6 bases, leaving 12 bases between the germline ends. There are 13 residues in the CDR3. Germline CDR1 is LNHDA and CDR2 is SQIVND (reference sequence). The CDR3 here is CASSSRRGDTQYF. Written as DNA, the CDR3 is TGTGCCAGTAGTTCGCGAAGGGGGGATACGCAGTATTTT.

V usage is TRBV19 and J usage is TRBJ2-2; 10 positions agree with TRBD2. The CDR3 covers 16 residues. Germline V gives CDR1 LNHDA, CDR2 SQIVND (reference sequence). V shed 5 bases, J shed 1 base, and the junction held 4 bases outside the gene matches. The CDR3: CASSQRTSGNTGELFF. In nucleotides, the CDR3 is TGTGCCAGTAGTCAGCGGACTAGCGGGAACACCGGGGAGCTGTTTTTT.

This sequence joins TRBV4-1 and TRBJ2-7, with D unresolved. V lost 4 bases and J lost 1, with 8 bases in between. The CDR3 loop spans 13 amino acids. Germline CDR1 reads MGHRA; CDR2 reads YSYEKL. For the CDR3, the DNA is TGCGCCAGCAGCCCTACTGTATCCTACGAGCAGTACTTC. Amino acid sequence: CASSPTVSYEQYF.